This TCR beta chain was obtained from a study of blood T cells in healthy people across ages. Study findings and constraints: Age advanced and TCR beta diversity per million T cells fell, roughly linearly.

The use of a sample-barcoded 5' primer and a J-beta primer mix characterized a second PCR of about 6 to 11 cycles. Sequencing of every sample gave 2.5 million or more CDR3-containing paired-end reads. TCRdb used MiXCR to reprocess the 5' RACE reads, holding one entry per CDR3 protein. Among some 1.4 million distinct CDR3 sequences listed, 40% to 50% were seen once. The germline gives CDR1 ENHRY, CDR2 SYGVKD. The CDR3 runs to 16 residues. The V and J ends lost 4 bases and 16 bases respectively, with 26 bases between them. About this clonotype itself: What it recognizes is unknown.

The origin of this receptor is a woman between 18 and 29 years old in good health. The chain is built from TRBV10-3 and TRBJ2-6, with a possible D match to TRBD1 (5 bases). The sequencing sample was made of blood. The CDR3 reads CAISVVDAEQASELTF. For the CDR3, the DNA is TGTGCCATCAGTGTCGTCGACGCGGAACAGGCCTCGGAACTGACTTTC.